This T cell receptor beta chain was captured by sequencing in a study of shared clonotypes between healthy human individuals. Comments on this clone: Its antigen remains unidentified.

This CDR3 region has 15 residues. V lost 5 bases, J lost 1 base, and 14 bases lay in between. Per germline, CDR1 SEHNR and CDR2 FQNEAQ (reference sequence). Sequencing was performed with immunoSEQ multiplex PCR; in TCRdb, only in-frame clones are kept and a portion is missing. The sample includes roughly 2.2 million clones, around 93% of them seen just once. Broader study findings: Specimens sampled were limited to blood, with tissue repertoires likely differing.

The clonotype originates from a man aged 18 to 29 in good health. Some clones in this sample may be carry-over from other donors' samples. The sample consisted of naive CD4+ T cells from PBMCs. Regarding subset: CD45RA+ positively selected. The chain combines TRBV7-9 with TRBJ2-5; D assignment may be TRBD1 or TRBD2 (5 bases each). CDR3 loop: CASSKVGDLQETQYF. The CDR3 region has the DNA TGTGCCAGCAGCAAAGTGGGGGACCTCCAAGAGACCCAGTACTTC.